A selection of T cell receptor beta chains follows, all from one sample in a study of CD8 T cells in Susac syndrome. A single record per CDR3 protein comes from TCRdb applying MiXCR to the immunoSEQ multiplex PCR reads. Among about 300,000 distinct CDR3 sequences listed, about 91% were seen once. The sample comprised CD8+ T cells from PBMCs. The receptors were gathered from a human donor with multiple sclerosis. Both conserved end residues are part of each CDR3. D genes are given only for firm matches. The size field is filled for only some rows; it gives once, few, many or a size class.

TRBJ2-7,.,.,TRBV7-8,TGTGCCAGCACCCTTAAGCATTTTATGGGGAATCAGTACGAGCAGTACTTC,CASTLKHFMGNQYEQYF
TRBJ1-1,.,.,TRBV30,TGTGCCTGGAGATGGCGCTCCCGCCCTGACGCTTTCTTT,CAWRWRSRPDAFF
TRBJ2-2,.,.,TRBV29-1,TGCAGCGTTGAATTATGGGCAGGATACACCGGGGAGCTGTTTTTT,CSVELWAGYTGELFF
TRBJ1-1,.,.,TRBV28,TGTGCCAGCAGTTTACCCAGGACCGTGAACACTGAAGCTTTCTTT,CASSLPRTVNTEAFF
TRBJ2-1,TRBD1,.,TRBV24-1,TGTGCCACCAGTGATGCGGACAGGGGGCCCTACAATGAGCAGTTCTTC,CATSDADRGPYNEQFF
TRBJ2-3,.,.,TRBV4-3,TGCGCCAGCAGCCAAGGGGACAGCACAGATACGCAGTATTTT,CASSQGDSTDTQYF
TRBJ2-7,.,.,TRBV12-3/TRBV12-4,TGTGCCAGCAGTTTCGGGGGAACCCTGGGACAGCGAGACCCCTACGAGCAGTACTTC,CASSFGGTLGQRDPYEQYF
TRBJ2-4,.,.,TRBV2,TGTGCCACCTTAACGACACCTGTCTTAGCCAAAAACATTCAGTACTTC,CATLTTPVLAKNIQYF
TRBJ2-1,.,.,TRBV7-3,TGTGCCAGCAGTCGAAATGGCCTAGGGGTTTGGGATGAGCAGTTCTTC,CASSRNGLGVWDEQFF
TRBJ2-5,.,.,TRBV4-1,TGCGCCAGCAGCCAGACTTCGTTGGGGGGACAAGAGACCCAGTACTTC,CASSQTSLGGQETQYF
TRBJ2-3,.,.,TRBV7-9,TGTGCCAGCAGCTCTGCAGGGCCCACAGATACGCAGTATTTT,CASSSAGPTDTQYF
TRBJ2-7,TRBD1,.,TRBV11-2,TGTGCCAGCAGCTTAATACGACAGGGTACCTCCTACGAGCAGTACTTC,CASSLIRQGTSYEQYF
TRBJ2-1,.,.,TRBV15,TGTGCCACCAGCAGAGTTCTTTACAATGAGCAGTTCTTC,CATSRVLYNEQFF
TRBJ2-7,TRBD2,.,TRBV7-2,TGTGCCAGCAGCTTAGGGTCGGAAAGCGGGAAGTCCTACGAGCAGTACTTC,CASSLGSESGKSYEQYF
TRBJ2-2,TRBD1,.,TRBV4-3,TGCGCCAGCAGCCAAGGGACAGGGTTGACCGGGGAGCTGTTTTTT,CASSQGTGLTGELFF
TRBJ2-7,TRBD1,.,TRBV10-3,TGTGCCATCAGTGACGCAGGGGGCGCCCCGGACGAGCAGTACTTC,CAISDAGGAPDEQYF
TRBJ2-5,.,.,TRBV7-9,TGTGCCAGCGGTGAAGAGACCCAGTACTTC,CASGEETQYF
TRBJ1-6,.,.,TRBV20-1,TGCAGTGCCTACCAACCTAGGGTCAATAATTCACCCCTCCACTTT,CSAYQPRVNNSPLHF
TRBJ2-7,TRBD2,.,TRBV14,TGTGCCAGCAGGCCCTTAGCGGGAGCATTGCACGAGCAGTACTTC,CASRPLAGALHEQYF
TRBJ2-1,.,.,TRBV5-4,TGTGCCAGCAGCTACTTATTACAGGGTCCCCATGAGCAGTTCTTC,CASSYLLQGPHEQFF
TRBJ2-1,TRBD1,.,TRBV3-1,TGTGCCAGCAGCCAAGATGGACAGGATTGGTACAATGAGCAGTTCTTC,CASSQDGQDWYNEQFF
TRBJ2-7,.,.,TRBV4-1,TGCGCCAGCAGCCAAGGCCCCTTAGACAGTTACTCCTACGAGCAGTACTTC,CASSQGPLDSYSYEQYF
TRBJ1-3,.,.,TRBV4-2,TGTGCCAGCAGCCAAGAGATCGAACTCCCTGGAAACACCATATATTTT,CASSQEIELPGNTIYF
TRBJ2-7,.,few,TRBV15,TGTGCCACCGCGGGTTCGAGCTCCTACGAGCAGTACTTC,CATAGSSSYEQYF
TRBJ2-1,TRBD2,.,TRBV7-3,TGTGCCAGCAGCTTTAATAGCGGGAGGGCTAGCAATGAGCAGTTCTTC,CASSFNSGRASNEQFF
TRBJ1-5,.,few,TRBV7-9,TGTGCCAGCAGCTCATCCTCACAGCAGCCCCAGCATTTT,CASSSSSQQPQHF
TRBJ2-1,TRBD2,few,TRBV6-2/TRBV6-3,TGTGCCAGCAGTTGGTACCTAGCGGCATACAATGAGCAGTTCTTC,CASSWYLAAYNEQFF
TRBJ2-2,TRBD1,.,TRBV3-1,TGTGCCAGTTCGACAGGGCGAGACACCGGGGAGCTGTTTTTT,CASSTGRDTGELFF
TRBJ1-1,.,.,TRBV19,TGTGCCAGTAGTATTCACGTGAACACTGAAGCTTTCTTT,CASSIHVNTEAFF
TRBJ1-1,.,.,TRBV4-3,TGCGCCAGCAGCCAAGACAGGGGTATGAACACTGAAGCTTTCTTT,CASSQDRGMNTEAFF
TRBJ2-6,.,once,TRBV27,TGTGCCAGCAGTTCGACAGGTCTAACTGGGGCCAACGTCCTGACTTTC,CASSSTGLTGANVLTF
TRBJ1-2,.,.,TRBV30,TGTGCCTGGGTCCGTCAACGGCTTGGCTCCTTC,CAWVRQRLGSF
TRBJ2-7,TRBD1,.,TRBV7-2,TGTGCCAGCAGCCCCTGGACAGGTAAAGTCACCTACGAGCAGTACTTC,CASSPWTGKVTYEQYF
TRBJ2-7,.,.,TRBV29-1,TGCAGCGTGGCCCCCTATGGAGGGGGCAACGAGCAGTACTTC,CSVAPYGGGNEQYF
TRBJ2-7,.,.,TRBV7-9,TGTGCCAGCAGCCCTCGGTCAAGCTCCTACGAGCAGTACTTC,CASSPRSSSYEQYF
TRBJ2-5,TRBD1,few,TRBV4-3,TGCGCCAGCAGCCAAGATAGGGGACAGGGGGCTGAGACCCAGTACTTC,CASSQDRGQGAETQYF
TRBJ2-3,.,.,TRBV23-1,TGCGCCAGCAGTCACGTTTCTAGGGTTCTTAGGTTTCTGACAGATACGCAGTATTTT,CASSHVSRVLRFLTDTQYF
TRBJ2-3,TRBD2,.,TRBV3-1,TGTGCCAGCAGCCATTTGACTAGCGGGAGAGGGGATACGCAGTATTTT,CASSHLTSGRGDTQYF
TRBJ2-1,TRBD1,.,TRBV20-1,TGCAGTGCTGGACAGGATTTGTACAATGAGCAGTTCTTC,CSAGQDLYNEQFF
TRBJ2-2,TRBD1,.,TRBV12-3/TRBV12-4,TGTGCCAGCAAAAGAACAGGGGGCGTTTCCGGGGAGCTGTTTTTT,CASKRTGGVSGELFF
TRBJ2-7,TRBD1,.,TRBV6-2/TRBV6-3,TGTGCCAGCAGTTACGGAAGGGACAGGAATACCTACGAGCAGTACTTC,CASSYGRDRNTYEQYF
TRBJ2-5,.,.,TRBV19,TGTGCCAGTAGTATGTGGGGACTCGAAGAGACCCAGTACTTC,CASSMWGLEETQYF
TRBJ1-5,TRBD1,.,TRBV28,TGTGCCAGCAGTGATACAGGGGAGGCAAAGCCCCAGCATTTT,CASSDTGEAKPQHF
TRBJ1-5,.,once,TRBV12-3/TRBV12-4,TGTGCCAGCAGTCCCAATAGCAATCAGCCCCAGCATTTT,CASSPNSNQPQHF
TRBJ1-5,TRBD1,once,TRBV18,TGTGCCAGCTCACCAATCCGACAGGGCGCCAATCAGCCCCAGCATTTT,CASSPIRQGANQPQHF
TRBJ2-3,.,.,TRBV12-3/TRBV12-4,TGTGCCAGCAGTTCACCCGAGAGCGGGACAGACACAGATACGCAGTATTTT,CASSSPESGTDTDTQYF
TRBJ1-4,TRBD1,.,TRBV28,TGTGCCAGCAGATTTCCGGGACAGGCACTGTTTTTT,CASRFPGQALFF
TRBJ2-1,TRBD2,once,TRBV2,TGTGCCAGCAGTGGGACTAGCGGGGGGGTTGGTGAGCAGTTCTTC,CASSGTSGGVGEQFF
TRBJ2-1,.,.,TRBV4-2,TGTGCCAGCAGCCAACGAGCGGCAAGCTCCTACAATGAGCAGTTCTTC,CASSQRAASSYNEQFF
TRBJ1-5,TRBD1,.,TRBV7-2,TGTGCCAGCAGCTTTATTTCCCGACAGGGAGGTAGCAATCAGCCCCAGCATTTT,CASSFISRQGGSNQPQHF
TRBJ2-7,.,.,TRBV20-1,TGCAGTGCTACCACATCTAACTCCTACGAGCAGTACTTC,CSATTSNSYEQYF
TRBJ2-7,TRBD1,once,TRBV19,TGTGCCAGTAGTATCATGGACAGGGTGAACGAGCAGTACTTC,CASSIMDRVNEQYF
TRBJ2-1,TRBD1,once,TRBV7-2,TGTGCCAGCAGCTTATGGACCGGGACAGCATTAAACAATGAGCAGTTCTTC,CASSLWTGTALNNEQFF